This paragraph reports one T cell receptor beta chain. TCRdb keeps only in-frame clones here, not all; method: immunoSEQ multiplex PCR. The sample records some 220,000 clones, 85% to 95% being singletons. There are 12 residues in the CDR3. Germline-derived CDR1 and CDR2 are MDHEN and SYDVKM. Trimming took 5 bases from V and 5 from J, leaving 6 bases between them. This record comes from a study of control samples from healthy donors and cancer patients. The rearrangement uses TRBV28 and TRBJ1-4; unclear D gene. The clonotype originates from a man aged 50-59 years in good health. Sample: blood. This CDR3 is CASSTLNEKLFF. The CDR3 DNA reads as TGTGCCAGCAGTACTTTGAATGAAAAACTGTTTTTT. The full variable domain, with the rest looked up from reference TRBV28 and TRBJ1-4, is DVKVTQSSRYLVKRTGEKVFLECVQDMDHENMFWYRQDPGLGLRLIYFSYDVKMKEKGDIPEGYSVSREKKERFSLILESASTNQTSMYLCASSTLNEKLFFGSGTQLSVL.